This TCR beta chain appears in the sequencing data of a study of blood T cell repertoires in COVID-19. Study-wide context: COVID-19 samples collected from the United States, Italy and Spain covered acute and convalescent phases. Sample material is recorded as cDNA or gDNA derived from T cells, B-cell-depleted T cells, or PBMCs.

CDR3 length equals 15 residues. Germline V lookup: CDR1 SGHRS, CDR2 YFSETQ. V was pared by 5 bases and J by 4 bases, with 11 bases of the junction left unmatched. Per the original data handling: Estimation of nucleated cell counts was performed using reference gene primer amplification. Sequenced by immunoSEQ multiplex PCR; TCRdb stores in-frame clones only, minus some. V, J and clone size are those of that table, while D and trimming were read from the DNA. The repertoire holds 280,000 or so clones, with about nine tenths as singletons. The genes are TRBV5-1 and TRBJ2-5; TRBD2 matches 7 bases. The sequenced sample consisted of peripheral blood. The source is a woman between 25 and 40 years old who had recovered from COVID-19. The CDR3 coding sequence is TGCGCCAGCAGTCCCGGGTCTAGCGGAGGAGAGACCCAGTACTTC. Translation gives CASSPGSSGGETQYF.